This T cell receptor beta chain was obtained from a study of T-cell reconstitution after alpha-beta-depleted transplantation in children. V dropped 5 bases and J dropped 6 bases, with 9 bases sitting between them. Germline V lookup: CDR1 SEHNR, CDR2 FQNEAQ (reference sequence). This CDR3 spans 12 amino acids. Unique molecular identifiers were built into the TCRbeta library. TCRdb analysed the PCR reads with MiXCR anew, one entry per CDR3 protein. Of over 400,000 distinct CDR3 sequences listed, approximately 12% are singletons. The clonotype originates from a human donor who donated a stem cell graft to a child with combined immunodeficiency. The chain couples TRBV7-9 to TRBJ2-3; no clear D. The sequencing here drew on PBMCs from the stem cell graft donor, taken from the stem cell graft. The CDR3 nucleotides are TGTGCCAGCAGCGCTATAAGGGATACGCAGTATTTT. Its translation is CASSAIRDTQYF.